This T cell receptor beta chain was profiled in a study of Ad26.COV2.S vaccination and SARS-CoV-2 variants (dated by TCRdb to the early 2020s). Regarding the complete study: TCRbeta repertoire sequencing served as the tool for gauging how specific and how broad the SARS-CoV-2-reactive T cell receptors were following Ad26.COV2.S vaccination. A total of approximately 30 samples were included in the TCR-sequenced set, comprising around 19 Ad26.COV2.S vaccine recipients, 5 placebo recipients and 8 SARS-CoV-2 convalescent individuals.

About this clone itself: It lacks a known antigen. No much larger clone is present one base from it, and per-base qualities are unavailable.

TCRbeta CDR3 regions were sequenced with the immunoSEQ Assay. After extraction, genomic DNA underwent amplification by bias-controlled multiplex PCR, followed by high-throughput sequencing. In the authors' own workflow: To quantify the absolute abundance of each unique TCRbeta CDR3 region, sequences were collapsed and filtered. T cell fraction was estimated by normalizing TCRbeta template counts to usable DNA, which was measured by amplifying reference genes present in all nucleated cells. Repertoire TCRs were annotated as SARS-CoV-2-specific when V gene, CDR3 amino acid sequence and J gene were exactly matched to a known reactive TCR set. MIRA supplied the reference SARS-CoV-2 TCR set, which was filtered for enrichment in COVID-19-positive ImmuneCODE repertoires so that public or cross-reactive TCRs were removed. Using the MIRA antigens, annotated TCRs were further analysed by specific ORF or by position within an ORF. Breadth was defined as annotated unique rearrangements over total unique productive rearrangements; depth was the summed frequency of those rearrangements. Group comparisons of TCR breadth used two-sided Wilcoxon rank-sum tests. Imported from immuneACCESS, the table was reduced by TCRdb to in-frame sequences with V and J called. These copies leave out some clones; in studies compared against another copy, an unresolved V gene accounts for under half, and the cause of the remainder is not known. V and J calls and clone size come straight from that table; D and trimming were deduced from the DNA. The sample table records about 180,000 clones; around nine tenths of these occur just once. The ten biggest clones cover 5.9% of the sample.

The time point tag for this specimen amounts to: individuals recovered from natural SARS-CoV-2 infection. What the study reported, not specific to this receptor: Ad26.COV2.S recipients had higher spike-specific TCR breadth than placebo recipients (P = 0.0014). Comparable non-spike TCR breadth was observed between vaccine and placebo recipients, consistent with only spike being contained in the vaccine. After vaccination, substantial breadth of spike-specific CD8+ and CD4+ T cell responses was reported. It was noted by the authors that total T cell responses may have been underestimated by the TCR breadth and depth analyses.

Specimen: peripheral blood, collected after recovery from COVID-19. The clonotype originates from a human donor who had recovered from COVID-19.

The sequenced DNA: TGTGCCAGCAGTTTAGGCTTAGCTTTTGAAGCTTTCTTT. Its protein product is CASSLGLAFEAFF. In this chain, TRBV6-5 is recombined with TRBJ1-1; the D gene lacks a confident call. CDR1 and CDR2, looked up from the germline V gene, are MNHEY and SVGAGI. V is reduced by 4 bases and J by 7 bases, leaving a spacing of 13 bases between them. The CDR3 covers 13 residues, taking in both the cysteine and the phenylalanine. The entry retains the CDR3 DNA only, 39 bases that are in frame from base 1.